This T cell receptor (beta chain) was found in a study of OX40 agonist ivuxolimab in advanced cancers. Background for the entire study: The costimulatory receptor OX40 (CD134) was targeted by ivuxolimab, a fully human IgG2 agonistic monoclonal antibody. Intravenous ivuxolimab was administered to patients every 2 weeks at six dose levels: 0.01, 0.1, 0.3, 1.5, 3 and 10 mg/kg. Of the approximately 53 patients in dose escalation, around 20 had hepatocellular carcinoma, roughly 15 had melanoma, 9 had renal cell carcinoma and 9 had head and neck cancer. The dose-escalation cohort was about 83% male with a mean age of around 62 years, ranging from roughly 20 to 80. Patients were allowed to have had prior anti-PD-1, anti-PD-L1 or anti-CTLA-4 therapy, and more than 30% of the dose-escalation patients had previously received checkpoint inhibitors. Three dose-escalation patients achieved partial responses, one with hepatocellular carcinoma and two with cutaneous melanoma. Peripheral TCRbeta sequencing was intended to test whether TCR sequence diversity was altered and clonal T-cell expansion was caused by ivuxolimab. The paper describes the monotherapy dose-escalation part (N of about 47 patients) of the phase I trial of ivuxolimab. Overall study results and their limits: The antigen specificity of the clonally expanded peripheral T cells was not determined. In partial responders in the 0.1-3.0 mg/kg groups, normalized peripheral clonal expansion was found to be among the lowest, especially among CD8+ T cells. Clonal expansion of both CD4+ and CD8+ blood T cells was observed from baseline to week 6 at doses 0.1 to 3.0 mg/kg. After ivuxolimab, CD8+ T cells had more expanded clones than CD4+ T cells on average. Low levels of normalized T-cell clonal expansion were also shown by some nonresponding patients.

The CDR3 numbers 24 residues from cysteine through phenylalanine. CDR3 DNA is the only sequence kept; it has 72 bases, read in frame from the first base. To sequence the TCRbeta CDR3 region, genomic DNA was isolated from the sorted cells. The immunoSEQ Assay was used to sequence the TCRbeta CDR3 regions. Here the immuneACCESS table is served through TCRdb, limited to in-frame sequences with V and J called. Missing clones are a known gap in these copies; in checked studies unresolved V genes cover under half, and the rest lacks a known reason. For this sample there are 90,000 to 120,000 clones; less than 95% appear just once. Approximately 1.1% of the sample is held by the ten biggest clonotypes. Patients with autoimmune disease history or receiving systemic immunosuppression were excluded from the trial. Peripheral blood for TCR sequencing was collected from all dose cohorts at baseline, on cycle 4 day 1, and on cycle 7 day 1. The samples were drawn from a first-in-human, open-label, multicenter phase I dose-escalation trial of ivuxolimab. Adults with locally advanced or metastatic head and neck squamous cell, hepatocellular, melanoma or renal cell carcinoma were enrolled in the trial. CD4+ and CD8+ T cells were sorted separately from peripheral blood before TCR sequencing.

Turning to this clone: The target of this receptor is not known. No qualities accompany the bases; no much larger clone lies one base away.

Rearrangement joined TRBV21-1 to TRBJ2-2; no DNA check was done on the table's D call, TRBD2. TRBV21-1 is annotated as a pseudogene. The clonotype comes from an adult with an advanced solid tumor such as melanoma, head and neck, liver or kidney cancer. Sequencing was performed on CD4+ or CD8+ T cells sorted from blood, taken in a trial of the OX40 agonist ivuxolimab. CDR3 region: CASTPGGSCVRGGLAGVHTGELFF. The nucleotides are TGTGCCAGCACCCCAGGGGGATCATGTGTCAGGGGCGGACTAGCGGGAGTGCACACCGGGGAGCTGTTTTTT.